Presented here are 29 T cell receptor beta chains from one specimen sequenced in a study of cytomegalovirus exposure and HLA in healthy donors. The PCR was carried out with 60 Vbeta primers and 13 Jbeta primers. Generated by immunoSEQ multiplex PCR, the TCRdb table keeps only in-frame clones and is missing some. The table includes about 80,000 clones, 75% detected once. Sequencing used PBMCs. The receptors were gathered from a woman aged 40 to 49 in good health and CMV-seronegative.

V usage is TRBV11-1 and J usage is TRBJ2-2; D is possibly TRBD1 (5 bases). Trimming removed 1 base from V and 6 bases from J, with 12 bases in between. CDR1 is SGHAT, CDR2 FQDESV, per germline (reference sequence). CDR3 length equals 15 residues. The CDR3: CASSLGRIGAGELFF. The CDR3 DNA reads as TGTGCCAGCAGCTTAGGTCGTATAGGGGCCGGGGAGCTGTTTTTT.

The chain combines TRBV29-1 with TRBJ2-3; 9 bases map to TRBD1. The germline CDR1 and CDR2 sequences are SQVTM and ANQGSEA. The CDR3 has 13 residues. V shed 6 bases, J shed 1 base, and the junction held 2 bases outside the gene matches. CDR3 nucleotide sequence: TGCAGCGTGGACAGGGGTGGCACAGATACGCAGTATTTT. This gives the protein CSVDRGGTDTQYF.

The V call is TRBV28, the J call TRBJ2-5; TRBD1 aligns across 12 bases. Gene TRBJ2-7 matches the end of the DNA better, so the J call may be wrong. CDR1 is MDHEN, CDR2 SYDVKM, per germline. This CDR3 comprises 15 residues. CDR3: CASRAGTGGFYEQYF. Written as DNA, the CDR3 is TGTGCCAGCAGAGCCGGGACAGGGGGCTTCTACGAGCAGTACTTC.

The rearrangement links TRBV5-1 to TRBJ2-2; the match to TRBD2 covers 7 bases. This CDR3 has 15 amino acids. Trimming removed 4 bases from V and 4 bases from J; junction bases left unmatched: 7. Germline-derived CDR1 and CDR2 are SGHRS and YFSETQ. DNA of the CDR3: TGCGCCAGCAGCCCGGAGGGAGGGAGCACCGGGGAGCTGTTTTTT. Encoded protein: CASSPEGGSTGELFF.

This rearrangement joins TRBV30 to TRBJ2-1, with TRBD2 identical over 9 bases. J lost 2 bases, V lost 8 bases, and 7 bases had no gene match. The CDR3 length is 14 residues. CDR1 and CDR2 from the germline V gene are GTSNPN and SVGIG (reference sequence). The CDR3 DNA follows: TGTGCCCAATCGGGGACTAGCCCCTACAATGAGCAGTTCTTC. Translation: CAQSGTSPYNEQFF. Full variable domain (rest looked up from reference TRBV30 and TRBJ2-1): SQTIHQWPATLVQPVGSPLSLECTVEGTSNPNLYWYRQAAGRGLQLLFYSVGIGQISSEVPQNLSASRPQDRQFILSSKKLLLSDSGFYLCAQSGTSPYNEQFFGPGTRLTVL.

Only one count was recorded for this clone. CDR3 amino acids: CASLLRAGSYNEQFF. CDR3 DNA sequence: TGTGCCAGCCTCCTTAGGGCGGGCTCCTACAATGAGCAGTTCTTC. This sequence joins TRBV27 and TRBJ2-1, with D maybe TRBD2 (5 bases). The CDR3 loop spans 15 amino acids. V shed 8 bases and J shed 0 bases, with 14 bases lying between them. Germline values: CDR1 MNHEY, CDR2 SMNVEV (reference sequence).

V is TRBV13 and J is TRBJ1-6, with D uncertain. V shed 5 bases and J shed 4 bases, with 15 bases lying between them. Germline V lookup: CDR1 PRHDT, CDR2 FYEKMQ (reference sequence). The CDR3 totals 16 residues. The CDR3 protein is CASSNRRETYNSPLHF. CDR3 sequence (DNA): TGTGCCAGCAGCAATCGACGGGAAACTTATAATTCACCCCTCCACTTT.

The gene calls are TRBV7-2 and TRBJ1-1, with D uncertain. Germline assignment: CDR1 SGHTA and CDR2 FQGNSA. The CDR3 totals 13 residues. The V end was cut by 1 base, the J end by 4 bases, with 7 bases between. The DNA for the CDR3 is TGTGCCAGCAGCTTAGAACAGTTCACTGAAGCTTTCTTT. This encodes CASSLEQFTEAFF.

The chain combines TRBV12-5 with TRBJ1-2, with TRBD1 matching 8 bases. In germline, CDR1 is LGHNT, CDR2 FRNRAP. V lost 7 bases and J lost 0; bases outside the gene matches: 19. The CDR3 extends over 19 amino acids. The CDR3 DNA sequence: TGTGCTAGTGCTCTTACAGGGGGTTCATTCCAGATAGCTAACTATGGCTACACCTTC. Residues: CASALTGGSFQIANYGYTF.

V usage is TRBV2 and J usage is TRBJ1-1, with D perhaps matching TRBD1 (6 bases). The V gene lost 7 bases and the J gene lost 1 base, with 19 bases spanning the gap. CDR1 and CDR2 (germline): SNHLY, FYNNEI. The CDR3 runs to 16 residues. The CDR3 loop reads CASKVTGRTRNTEAFF. DNA of the CDR3: TGTGCCAGCAAGGTAACAGGGAGAACGAGGAACACTGAAGCTTTCTTT.

This chain uses TRBV4-3 with TRBJ2-5, with TRBD1 as a possible D gene (5 bases). The CDR3 extends over 14 amino acids. V shed 0 bases and J shed 2 bases, with 7 bases lying between them. Germline V lookup: CDR1 LGHNA, CDR2 YSLEER. The CDR3 DNA is TGCGCCAGCAGCCAAGAGGACATTCAAGAGACCCAGTACTTC. It is translated as CASSQEDIQETQYF.

V gene TRBV29-1 combines with J gene TRBJ2-7, with 9 bases aligning to TRBD2. There are 14 residues in the CDR3. Germline V gene sequence: CDR1 SQVTM, CDR2 ANQGSEA. V shed 6 bases, J shed 4 bases, and the junction held 10 bases outside the gene matches. The CDR3 protein is CSVKAAGGGYEQYF. CDR3 bases: TGCAGCGTGAAGGCGGCGGGAGGGGGATACGAGCAGTACTTC.

The rearrangement joins TRBV10-3 to TRBJ1-6; 7 bases align to TRBD1. The CDR3 is 13 amino acids. Germline CDR1 reads ENHRY; CDR2 reads SYGVKD. With V trimmed by 6 bases and J by 10 bases, 6 bases remained unmatched. The DNA for the CDR3 is TGTGCCATCAGGGTAGACAGGGACTCACCCCTCCACTTT. Translating it yields CAIRVDRDSPLHF.

The rearrangement uses TRBV6-4 and TRBJ2-3; D is unresolved. The CDR3 loop spans 15 amino acids. With 0 bases removed from V and 6 bases from J, the gap between germline ends came to 13 bases. The germline V gene encodes CDR1 MRHNA and CDR2 SNTAGT. CDR3 DNA sequence: TGTGCCAGCAGTGACTCGACAAACGCCCCGGATACGCAGTATTTT. Amino acids: CASSDSTNAPDTQYF.

The rearrangement joins TRBV11-3 to TRBJ2-1; 10 bases match TRBD1. The CDR3 extends over 14 amino acids. V lost 5 bases to trimming and J lost 3 bases; unmatched junction nucleotides: 1. Germline CDR1 and CDR2: SGHNT and YENEEA. The DNA for the CDR3 is TGTGCCAGCAGCCGGACAGGGGGCTACAATGAGCAGTTCTTC. Its translation: CASSRTGGYNEQFF.

The rearrangement uses TRBV4-2 and TRBJ1-6; D may be TRBD1 (5 bases). The germline V gene has CDR1 LGHNA and CDR2 YNFKEQ. The CDR3 contains 16 residues. Trimming left V 0 bases short and J 7 bases short, with 13 bases between. The CDR3 DNA reads TGTGCCAGCAGCCAAGATTCCCAGGGTCGCAATTCACCCCTCCACTTT. It specifies CASSQDSQGRNSPLHF.

The chain links TRBV4-1 to TRBJ2-1, with TRBD2 identical over 12 bases. The CDR3 has 18 residues. V lost 7 bases to trimming and J lost 0 bases; unmatched junction nucleotides: 10. Per germline, CDR1 MGHRA and CDR2 YSYEKL. CDR3 sequence: CASTRTSGTPSSYNEQFF. Written as DNA, the CDR3 is TGCGCCAGCACCCGGACTAGCGGGACCCCGAGCTCCTACAATGAGCAGTTCTTC.

The rearrangement uses TRBV4-1 and TRBJ2-5; perhaps TRBD2 as D (7 bases). The ends were cut back, 2 bases at V and 5 bases at J, with 15 bases in the middle. Looked up from germline, CDR1 is MGHRA and CDR2 is YSYEKL. This CDR3 is 15 amino acids long. The chain's CDR3 is CASSQSQGRAETQYF. As DNA, the CDR3 is TGCGCCAGCAGCCAATCCCAGGGGAGGGCGGAGACCCAGTACTTC.

This chain uses TRBV15 with TRBJ2-7, with 7 bases matching TRBD2. CDR3 length equals 15 residues. V trimming: 0 bases; J trimming: 6 bases; junction bases outside the gene matches: 8. Germline assignment: CDR1 LNHNV and CDR2 YYDKDF (reference sequence). The CDR3 sequence is CATSRDPTSWGEQYF. The CDR3, as DNA: TGTGCCACCAGCAGAGATCCGACTAGCTGGGGCGAGCAGTACTTC.

This chain connects TRBV9 to TRBJ1-5, with D tentatively TRBD1 (5 bases). The CDR3 has 14 amino acids. Deletions cut 1 base from V and 7 bases from J, with 12 bases between. In germline, CDR1 is SGDLS, CDR2 YYNGEE. The CDR3: CASSVSPGRQPQHF. DNA of the CDR3: TGTGCCAGCAGCGTATCCCCAGGGCGCCAGCCCCAGCATTTT.

The chain employs TRBV30 and TRBJ1-3; D remains unclear. The CDR3 extends over 13 amino acids. V was pared by 5 bases and J by 0 bases, with 8 bases between. The V gene's germline CDR1 is GTSNPN and CDR2 SVGIG (reference sequence). The chain's CDR3 is CAWERLSGNTIYF. The CDR3 region has the DNA TGTGCCTGGGAGAGACTCTCTGGAAACACCATATATTTT.

The V and J genes are TRBV5-1 and TRBJ1-6, with 8 bases aligning to TRBD1. CDR1 and CDR2 from the germline V gene are SGHRS and YFSETQ. Trimming took 4 bases from V and 8 from J; bases not matched to a gene: 14. The CDR3 covers 17 residues. CDR3: CASSPEGRQGLDSPLHF. CDR3 DNA: TGCGCCAGCAGCCCGGAGGGCCGACAGGGGTTGGATTCACCCCTCCACTTT.

The J gene is TRBJ2-6, the V gene TRBV29-1; tentatively, D is TRBD2 (5 bases). The CDR3 extends over 19 amino acids. The germline V gene encodes CDR1 SQVTM and CDR2 ANQGSEA. Trimming pared 0 bases from V and 0 bases from J, leaving 18 bases between. Here the CDR3 DNA reads TGCAGCGTTGAAGATCCCACGGAGGAGCTGATCTCTGGGGCCAACGTCCTGACTTTC. It translates to CSVEDPTEELISGANVLTF.

This chain connects TRBV7-9 to TRBJ2-1; possible D gene TRBD2, 7 bases. The germline CDR1 and CDR2 sequences are SEHNR and FQNEAQ (reference sequence). There are 14 residues in the CDR3. V was trimmed by 3 bases and J by 2 bases, leaving 8 bases between them. CDR3: CASSLRGPYNEQFF. The CDR3 DNA follows: TGTGCCAGCAGCTTGCGGGGGCCCTACAATGAGCAGTTCTTC.

CDR3 loop: CASSQWGQGTDTQYF. Here the CDR3 DNA reads TGCGCCAGCAGCCAGTGGGGACAGGGCACAGATACGCAGTATTTT. The genes are TRBV4-1 and TRBJ2-3, with 8 bases matching TRBD1. The CDR3 loop spans 15 amino acids. Looked up from germline, CDR1 is MGHRA and CDR2 is YSYEKL. The ends lost 3 bases at V and 1 base at J; junction bases unmatched: 3.

This rearrangement joins TRBV7-2 to TRBJ2-1; the match to TRBD2 covers 12 bases. V gave up 5 bases and J gave up 7 bases; unmatched junction bases: 9. Germline CDR1 is SGHTA and CDR2 is FQGNSA. The CDR3 contains 16 residues. This CDR3 reads CASSDRTSGVHNEQFF. The CDR3 region has the DNA TGTGCCAGCAGCGACCGGACTAGCGGGGTCCATAATGAGCAGTTCTTC. The variable domain in full, with the rest retrieved from reference TRBV7-2 and TRBJ2-1, is GAGVSQSPSNKVTEKGKDVELRCDPISGHTALYWYRQSLGQGLEFLIYFQGNSAPDKSGLPSDRFSAERTGGSVSTLTIQRTQQEDSAVYLCASSDRTSGVHNEQFFGPGTRLTVL.

This clone was seen a single time. This chain connects TRBV28 to TRBJ1-4; 7 bases align to TRBD1. This CDR3 has 16 residues. V gave up 7 bases and J gave up 7 bases; unmatched junction bases: 15. Per germline, CDR1 MDHEN and CDR2 SYDVKM. The CDR3 loop reads CASTVDRASMGEKLFF. CDR3 sequence (DNA): TGTGCCAGCACTGTAGACAGGGCCTCGATGGGTGAAAAACTGTTTTTT. Full variable domain (rest looked up from reference TRBV28 and TRBJ1-4): DVKVTQSSRYLVKRTGEKVFLECVQDMDHENMFWYRQDPGLGLRLIYFSYDVKMKEKGDIPEGYSVSREKKERFSLILESASTNQTSMYLCASTVDRASMGEKLFFGSGTQLSVL.

The CDR3 DNA sequence: TGTGCCAGCAGTGAGCAGGGGAACACCGGGGAGCTGTTTTTT. This gives the protein CASSEQGNTGELFF. The chain recombines TRBV2 with TRBJ2-2; weak D call: TRBD1 (5 bases). The V and J ends lost 3 bases and 1 base respectively, with 6 bases between them. CDR3 length equals 14 residues. Germline CDR1 reads SNHLY; CDR2 reads FYNNEI.

This rearrangement joins TRBV5-1 to TRBJ2-5; TRBD1 matches at 9 bases. This CDR3 contains 14 residues. With V trimmed by 1 base and J by 5 bases, 3 bases remained unmatched. Germline V CDR1 and CDR2: SGHRS, YFSETQ. The CDR3 loop is CASSLTGGAETQYF. The CDR3 coding sequence is TGCGCCAGCAGCTTGACAGGGGGCGCGGAGACCCAGTACTTC.